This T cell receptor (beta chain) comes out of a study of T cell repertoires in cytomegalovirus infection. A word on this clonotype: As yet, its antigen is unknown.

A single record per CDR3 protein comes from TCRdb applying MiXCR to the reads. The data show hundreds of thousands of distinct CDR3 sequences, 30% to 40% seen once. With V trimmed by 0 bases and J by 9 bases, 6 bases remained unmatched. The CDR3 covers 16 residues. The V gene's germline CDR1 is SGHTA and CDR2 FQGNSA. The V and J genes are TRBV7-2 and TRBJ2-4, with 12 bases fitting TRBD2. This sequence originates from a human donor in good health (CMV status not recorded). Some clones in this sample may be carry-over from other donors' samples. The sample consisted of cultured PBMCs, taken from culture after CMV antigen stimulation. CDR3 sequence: CASSLAPSGRARIQYF. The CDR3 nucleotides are TGTGCCAGCAGCTTAGCTCCTAGCGGGAGGGCCCGCATTCAGTACTTC.